The 27 T cell receptor beta chains presented below share a single source sample, sequenced in a study of blood T cell repertoires in COVID-19. The protocol was immunoSEQ multiplex PCR, while the TCRdb copy is restricted to in-frame clones and leaves out a portion. The table lists under 60,000 clones, 82% of them singletons, with 7.3% in the top ten. What was sequenced was peripheral blood. The receptor set was obtained from a man aged 35-49 years with acute or convalescent COVID-19.

This clone was counted only a few times. This chain uses TRBV6-4 with TRBJ2-1; D is unresolved. Germline loops: CDR1 MRHNA, CDR2 SNTAGT. Trimming removed 2 bases at V and 1 base at J, with 12 bases between. This CDR3 region has 16 residues. CDR3 nucleotide sequence: TGTGCCAGCAGTGACGATGTAGCTTGGTCCTACAATGAGCAGTTCTTC. Translation: CASSDDVAWSYNEQFF.

The chain uses TRBV3-1 (or the pseudogene TRBV3-2) and TRBJ1-5; 7 bases match TRBD1. The trim removed 1 base at V and 8 bases at J, leaving 8 bases unmatched. The length of the CDR3 is 15 residues. Germline V gene data show CDR1 as LGHDT and CDR2 as YNNKEL (reference sequence). The CDR3, as DNA: TGTGCCAGCAGCCAAGCCTCAGGGGGGACGGAGCCCCAGCATTTT. Translating gives CASSQASGGTEPQHF.

The chain links TRBV10-3 to TRBJ1-6; D ambiguous. The V and J ends lost 3 bases and 10 bases respectively, with 10 bases between them. The CDR3 consists of 13 residues. The germline gives CDR1 ENHRY, CDR2 SYGVKD. The DNA of the CDR3 is TGTGCCATCAGTGACGGTAATCGGTCACCCCTCCACTTT. It yields the protein CAISDGNRSPLHF.

This clone was seen only once. V usage is TRBV7-9 and J usage is TRBJ1-2, with D possibly TRBD1 on 5 matching bases. Per germline, CDR1 SEHNR and CDR2 FQNEAQ (reference sequence). The CDR3 contains 13 residues. V shed 6 bases and J shed 4 bases, with 12 bases lying between them. CDR3 protein: CASRPTGGYGYTF. The CDR3 region has the DNA TGTGCCAGCAGACCGACCGGGGGCTATGGCTACACCTTC.

This clone was counted between two and nine times. The chain carries TRBV9 and TRBJ1-1; the match to TRBD1 covers 8 bases. The trim removed 0 bases at V and 4 bases at J, leaving 5 bases unmatched. The CDR3 runs to 15 residues. Looked up from germline, CDR1 is SGDLS and CDR2 is YYNGEE. CDR3 amino acids: CASSVDLDRATEAFF. CDR3 DNA: TGTGCCAGCAGCGTAGACTTGGACAGGGCCACTGAAGCTTTCTTT. The full variable domain, completed using reference TRBV9 and TRBJ1-1, is DSGVTQTPKHLITATGQRVTLRCSPRSGDLSVYWYQQSLDQGLQFLIQYYNGEERAKGNILERFSAQQFPDLHSELNLSSLELGDSALYFCASSVDLDRATEAFFGQGTRLTVV.

V is TRBV9 and J is TRBJ2-3, with 7 bases aligning to TRBD2. V was clipped by 4 bases and J by 1 base; unmatched bases: 6. The CDR3 extends over 15 amino acids. From germline, CDR1 is SGDLS and CDR2 YYNGEE. The CDR3 DNA reads TGTGCCAGCAGCCGTGGACTAGACGGCACAGATACGCAGTATTTT. Protein product: CASSRGLDGTDTQYF.

The genes are TRBV5-4 and TRBJ2-5; 8 bases agree with TRBD2. Germline V gives CDR1 SGHNT, CDR2 YYREEE (reference sequence). CDR3 length: 14 residues. With V trimmed by 2 bases and J by 2 bases, 2 bases remained unmatched. CDR3 loop: CASSFPSGQETQYF. The CDR3 DNA reads TGTGCCAGCAGCTTTCCTAGCGGGCAAGAGACCCAGTACTTC.

The chain joins TRBV5-6 to TRBJ2-7, with D possibly matching TRBD1 (6 bases). Trimming removed 4 bases from V and 6 bases from J, with 23 bases in between. Germline lookup yields CDR1 SGHDT and CDR2 YYEEEE. This CDR3 comprises 16 residues. CDR3 nucleotide sequence: TGTGCCAGCAGCCTCACTGGGGCCCCACAGGGTTCCGAGCAGTACTTC. This sequence encodes CASSLTGAPQGSEQYF.

The sample holds one count of this clone. The chain joins TRBV11-2 to TRBJ1-6; TRBD1 is a possible D gene (6 bases). This CDR3 is built from 15 residues. V shed 2 bases and J shed 7 bases, with 12 bases lying between them. Germline CDR1 reads SGHAT; CDR2 reads FQNNGV. The CDR3 region is CASSLTGKGNSPLHF. Here the CDR3 DNA reads TGTGCCAGCAGCTTAACAGGGAAAGGGAATTCACCCCTCCACTTT.

This chain joins TRBV30 and TRBJ1-5; no reliable D call. Germline lookup yields CDR1 GTSNPN and CDR2 SVGIG (reference sequence). Trimming left V 3 bases short and J 2 bases short, with 8 bases between. This CDR3 comprises 13 residues. The DNA of the CDR3 is TGTGCCTGGAGGACGGGAGGCAATCAGCCCCAGCATTTT. The encoded protein is CAWRTGGNQPQHF.

V is TRBV4-2 and J is TRBJ1-4; D may be TRBD1 (6 bases). Trimming took off 4 bases at V and 7 bases at J, with 13 bases between the two ends. This CDR3 has 14 residues. Germline CDR1 and CDR2: LGHNA and YNFKEQ. The CDR3 protein is CASSPGQMSEKLFF. CDR3 nucleotides: TGTGCCAGCAGCCCAGGACAGATGAGTGAAAAACTGTTTTTT.

The V call is TRBV30, the J call TRBJ2-7, with D tentatively TRBD1 (5 bases). V dropped 0 bases and J dropped 4 bases, with 13 bases sitting between them. CDR3 size: 14 residues. Germline V lookup: CDR1 GTSNPN, CDR2 SVGIG (reference sequence). CDR3 in DNA: TGTGCCTGGAGTGTACCAGGGATTATATACGAGCAGTACTTC. Translated, it gives CAWSVPGIIYEQYF.

This clone appeared a few times. This chain joins TRBV7-9 and TRBJ1-1; D might be TRBD1 (5 bases). Germline lookup yields CDR1 SEHNR and CDR2 FQNEAQ (reference sequence). CDR3 length: 14 amino acids. Trimming removed 1 base from V and 4 bases from J, with 10 bases in between. This chain's CDR3 is CASSLGQKGTEAFF. As DNA, the CDR3 is TGTGCCAGCAGCTTAGGACAGAAAGGCACTGAAGCTTTCTTT.

This clone was seen a handful of times. The chain carries TRBV5-1 and TRBJ2-1; D gene ambiguous. With 0 bases removed from V and 0 bases from J, the gap between germline ends came to 10 bases. This CDR3 comprises 16 residues. Germline V gene lookup returns CDR1 SGHRS and CDR2 YFSETQ. The CDR3 sequence: CASSLGQVSSYNEQFF. The CDR3 DNA is TGCGCCAGCAGCTTGGGACAAGTAAGCTCCTACAATGAGCAGTTCTTC.

This chain uses TRBV5-1 with TRBJ2-4; tentative D call: TRBD1 (6 bases). Germline CDR1 is SGHRS and CDR2 is YFSETQ. V gave up 5 bases and J gave up 8 bases, with 20 bases separating them. CDR3 length equals 15 residues. CDR3 region: CASRNTGHEGDIQYF. The DNA for the CDR3 is TGCGCCAGCAGAAATACGGGACACGAGGGGGACATTCAGTACTTC.

This rearrangement joins TRBV2 to TRBJ2-7; a weak D match, TRBD1 (5 bases). V dropped 7 bases and J dropped 3 bases, with 10 bases sitting between them. The length of the CDR3 is 12 residues. Germline V gene sequence: CDR1 SNHLY, CDR2 FYNNEI. The CDR3 sequence: CASTTDSYEQYF. In DNA, the CDR3 is TGTGCCAGCACTACAGACAGCTACGAGCAGTACTTC.

The J gene is TRBJ1-1, the V gene TRBV18, with D uncertain. From germline, CDR1 is KGHSH and CDR2 LQKENI. Between the trimmed V and J ends, which lost 3 bases and 0 bases, there was a span of 5 bases. The CDR3 runs 13 residues. The CDR3 region is CASSPRVNTEAFF. DNA of the CDR3: TGTGCCAGCTCACCCCGGGTGAACACTGAAGCTTTCTTT.

The rearrangement links TRBV5-6 to TRBJ1-4; D uncertain. The CDR3 spans 14 residues. Between the trimmed V and J ends, which lost 6 bases and 7 bases, there was a span of 16 bases. Germline V gene lookup returns CDR1 SGHDT and CDR2 YYEEEE. The CDR3 spells CASIPRGRSEKLFF. As DNA, the CDR3 is TGTGCCAGCATCCCGCGGGGAAGGAGTGAAAAACTGTTTTTT. Full variable domain (rest looked up from reference TRBV5-6 and TRBJ1-4): DAGVTQSPTHLIKTRGQQVTLRCSPKSGHDTVSWYQQALGQGPQFIFQYYEEEERQRGNFPDRFSGHQFPNYSSELNVNALLLGDSALYLCASIPRGRSEKLFFGSGTQLSVL.

The chain carries TRBV29-1 and TRBJ1-2; tentative D call: TRBD1 (6 bases). The germline CDR1 and CDR2 sequences are SQVTM and ANQGSEA. The CDR3 runs to 12 residues. The V and J ends lost 5 bases and 4 bases respectively, with 11 bases between them. The CDR3 region has the DNA TGCAGCGTTCGGGGGGCAGGCTATGGCTACACCTTC. Translation gives CSVRGAGYGYTF. Using reference TRBV29-1 and TRBJ1-2 for the parts outside the CDR3, the full variable domain is SAVISQKPSRDICQRGTSLTIQCQVDSQVTMMFWYRQQPGQSLTLIATANQGSEATYESGFVIDKFPISRPNLTFSTLTVSNMSPEDSSIYLCSVRGAGYGYTFGSGTRLTVV.

V is TRBV9 and J is TRBJ2-3; D remains unclear. The V gene's germline CDR1 is SGDLS and CDR2 YYNGEE. V was shortened by 4 bases and J by 6 bases, with 12 bases between the two germline ends. This CDR3 region has 13 residues. The CDR3, as DNA: TGTGCCAGCAGCCCACAACCGCTGGATACGCAGTATTTT. Its translation is CASSPQPLDTQYF.

The chain is built from TRBV5-1 and TRBJ1-3, with 9 bases aligning to TRBD1. In germline, CDR1 is SGHRS, CDR2 YFSETQ. This CDR3 is built from 17 residues. The ends lost 0 bases at V and 8 bases at J; junction bases unmatched: 12. The CDR3 loop reads CASSLGDRVWLEDTIYF. CDR3 bases: TGCGCCAGCAGCTTGGGGGACAGGGTGTGGTTGGAGGACACCATATATTTT.

The CDR3 DNA follows: TGTGCCAGCAGCGAGCTTTTGTCCAAGCAGTACTTC. Its protein product is CASSELLSKQYF. This chain connects TRBV6-6 to TRBJ2-5, with unresolved D. Trimming removed 6 bases at V and 11 bases at J, with 16 bases between. Germline CDR1 is MNHNY and CDR2 is SVGAGI (reference sequence). This CDR3 spans 12 amino acids.

CDR3 DNA: TGTGCCAGCAGCCTTAACCCCACTCGGGGCACAGATACGCAGTATTTT. As protein: CASSLNPTRGTDTQYF. The chain uses TRBV9 and TRBJ2-3; no firm D call. Germline CDR1 SGDLS, CDR2 YYNGEE. With 4 bases removed from V and 1 base from J, the gap between germline ends came to 16 bases. This CDR3 is 16 amino acids long.

The chain employs TRBV10-3 and TRBJ1-4; D is undetermined. The CDR3 is 14 amino acids. Germline V gene sequence: CDR1 ENHRY, CDR2 SYGVKD. V dropped 7 bases and J dropped 0 bases, with 9 bases sitting between them. The DNA for the CDR3 is TGTGCCATCAAGTCAGGATCAACTAATGAAAAACTGTTTTTT. Amino acid sequence: CAIKSGSTNEKLFF.

The chain has TRBV19 and TRBJ2-6; TRBD1 aligns across 9 bases. The CDR3 has 18 amino acids. Germline values: CDR1 LNHDA, CDR2 SQIVND (reference sequence). Trimming at V came to 4 bases and at J to 2 bases, leaving 9 bases not matched to a gene. The CDR3 here is CASSNQQGALAGANVLTF. CDR3 in DNA: TGTGCCAGTAGTAATCAACAGGGGGCGCTCGCTGGGGCCAACGTCCTGACTTTC.

The chain combines TRBV7-2 with TRBJ2-2, with D unclear. Per the germline V gene, CDR1 is SGHTA and CDR2 is FQGNSA. Deletions cut 7 bases from V and 3 bases from J, with 15 bases between. There are 15 residues in the CDR3. CDR3 loop: CASITRRSDTGELFF. CDR3 DNA sequence: TGTGCCAGCATCACCCGCCGGTCGGACACCGGGGAGCTGTTTTTT.

The J gene is TRBJ1-1, the V gene TRBV19, with TRBD1 matching 11 bases. The V gene's germline CDR1 is LNHDA and CDR2 SQIVND (reference sequence). This CDR3 has 13 amino acids. Trimming took 4 bases from V and 8 from J; bases not matched to a gene: 3. The CDR3 DNA reads as TGTGCCAGTAGTAACCGGGACAGGGGGGAAGCTTTCTTT. Translation gives CASSNRDRGEAFF.